This T cell receptor (beta chain) originates from a study of blood T cell repertoires in COVID-19. Study overall: PBMCs, B-cell-depleted T cells, or T cells were the source of the cDNA or gDNA that made up the material.

The assay was immunoSEQ multiplex PCR, and TCRdb's table has in-frame clones only and misses some. The sample contains 350,000 to 500,000 clones, approximately 91% of which appear only once. The sequenced sample consisted of PBMCs or T cells enriched from blood (not recorded which). This clonotype was obtained from a woman aged 18-29 years who had been exposed to COVID-19.

Here the CDR3 reads CASSSGQGIYEQYF. CDR3 in DNA: TGTGCCAGCAGCTCGGGACAGGGTATCTACGAGCAGTACTTC. This sequence joins TRBV11-2 and TRBJ2-7; 9 bases are shared with TRBD1. This CDR3 region has 14 residues. CDR1 and CDR2 (germline): SGHAT, FQNNGV. Trimming took 4 bases from V and 3 from J; bases not matched to a gene: 4.